What follows is one T cell receptor (beta chain) and its context. The data belong to a study of blood T cell repertoires in COVID-19. Profiling relied on immunoSEQ multiplex PCR, and the TCRdb table lists in-frame clones only, not all of them. The sample records fewer than 100,000 clones, about 89% being singletons. There are 16 residues in the CDR3. Per germline, CDR1 SGDLS and CDR2 YYNGEE. V lost 3 bases to trimming and J lost 2 bases, with 14 bases between them. The sequencing sample was made of peripheral blood. The sequence was collected from a human donor with acute or convalescent COVID-19. The donor label of this sample is uncertain. The genes are TRBV9 and TRBJ2-2; D may be TRBD1 (6 bases). CDR3 DNA sequence: TGTGCCAGCAGCGCCCCCGGGACACCCAACACCGGGGAGCTGTTTTTT. Residues: CASSAPGTPNTGELFF.